This TCR beta chain comes out of a study of shared clonotypes between healthy human individuals. Assay: immunoSEQ multiplex PCR; the TCRdb copy retains only in-frame clones and omits some. The repertoire holds over a million clones, approximately 70% seen once, with about 1.5% in the top ten. Trimming shortened V by 3 bases and J by 0 bases, and 0 bases separated the two germline ends. CDR3 length: 12 residues. CDR1 and CDR2 from the germline V gene are ENHRY and SYGVKD. Details on this clone: Other DNA sequences within the sample encode an identical CDR3.

Material for sequencing was memory CD4+ T cells sorted from blood. Subset here: CD45RA-negative fraction. The gene calls are TRBV10-3 and TRBJ1-5; D call uncertain. The TCR originated in a man aged 18 to 29 in good health. The CDR3 reads CAISDSNQPQHF. For the CDR3, the DNA is TGTGCCATCAGTGATAGCAATCAGCCCCAGCATTTT.